This is a list of T cell receptor beta chains from one sample in a study of human T cells and chemical hapten exposure. TCRdb redid the calling of the RACE reads with MiXCR, one entry per CDR3 protein. The data contain 90,000 or so distinct CDR3 sequences, approximately 10% of them singletons. The sample consisted of whole blood, taken in connection with sensitization to the hapten diphenylcyclopropenone (DPC). These receptor sequences come from a man aged 40-49 years with alopecia areata. Some clones in this sample may be carry-over from other donors' samples. CDR3s include the opening cysteine and the closing phenylalanine or tryptophan. A D gene is named only where the DNA matches it firmly. The listing skips clone size in some rows; elsewhere it reads once, few, many or a size class.

>TRBJ1-1|-|many|TRBV5-1
CASSLGGGLNTEAFF
TGCGCCAGCAGCTTGGGAGGGGGTCTGAACACTGAAGCTTTCTTT
>TRBJ2-1|TRBD1|few|TRBV5-4
CASSGGQLSSYNEQFF
TGTGCCAGCAGCGGGGGACAGTTAAGCTCCTACAATGAGCAGTTCTTC
>TRBJ1-5|TRBD1|few|TRBV6-2/TRBV6-3
CASGPDRLGAQPQHF
TGTGCCAGCGGCCCGGACAGGCTTGGTGCTCAGCCCCAGCATTTT
>TRBJ2-3|-|few|TRBV7-8
CASSSRPNTQYF
TGTGCCAGCAGCTCCAGACCCAATACGCAGTATTTT
>TRBJ2-1|TRBD2|-|TRBV3-1
CASSQEETSGTNEQFF
TGTGCCAGCAGCCAAGAAGAGACTAGCGGAACTAATGAGCAGTTCTTC
>TRBJ2-4|TRBD1|few|TRBV6-2/TRBV6-3
CASSYKRTGALYF
TGTGCCAGCAGTTACAAGAGGACAGGGGCGCTGTACTTC
>TRBJ1-6|-|-|TRBV28
CASSPVSGTLNSPLHF
TGTGCCAGCAGTCCGGTCTCCGGGACACTTAATTCACCCCTCCACTTT
>TRBJ2-3|TRBD2|few|TRBV27
CASRRGIRTSGTDTQYF
TGTGCCAGCAGGAGGGGTATCAGGACTAGCGGCACAGATACGCAGTATTTT
>TRBJ2-1|-|few|TRBV20-1
CSARDLTGVSEQFF
TGCAGTGCTAGAGATTTGACGGGAGTAAGTGAGCAGTTCTTC
>TRBJ1-1|-|many|TRBV7-8
CASSFRGALNTEAFF
TGTGCCAGCAGCTTCAGGGGAGCCTTGAACACTGAAGCTTTCTTT
>TRBJ2-1|TRBD2|-|TRBV24-1
CATSDKLAGVYNEQFF
TGTGCCACCAGTGACAAACTAGCGGGAGTTTACAATGAGCAGTTCTTC
>TRBJ2-5|-|few|TRBV7-9
CASSFENQETQYF
TGTGCCAGCAGCTTTGAAAACCAAGAGACCCAGTACTTC
>TRBJ2-3|-|-|TRBV7-9
CASSLEGLSDTQYF
TGTGCCAGCAGCCTTGAAGGACTCTCGGATACGCAGTATTTT
>TRBJ1-1|TRBD1|few|TRBV24-1
CATTGTGYTEAFF
TGTGCCACCACCGGGACAGGATATACTGAAGCTTTCTTT
>TRBJ1-1|TRBD1|-|TRBV20-1
CSARQGAQNTEAFF
TGCAGTGCTAGGCAGGGGGCGCAGAACACTGAAGCTTTCTTT
>TRBJ2-5|-|-|TRBV20-1
CSARSGKETQYF
TGCAGTGCTAGGTCAGGGAAAGAGACCCAGTACTTC
>TRBJ1-5|TRBD1|-|TRBV18
CASSPSEDRGGQPQHF
TGTGCCAGCTCACCCTCAGAGGACAGGGGAGGTCAGCCCCAGCATTTT
>TRBJ1-6|-|few|TRBV10-3
CAISEMAGGANSPLHF
TGTGCCATCAGTGAAATGGCGGGGGGCGCTAATTCACCCCTCCACTTT
>TRBJ2-1|-|-|TRBV14
CASSRVSSYNEQFF
TGTGCCAGCAGCCGGGTTAGCTCCTACAATGAGCAGTTCTTC
>TRBJ2-1|-|few|TRBV28
CASSPRRRLYNEQFF
TGTGCCAGCAGCCCAAGGAGGAGACTTTACAATGAGCAGTTCTTC
>TRBJ2-6|-|many|TRBV7-2
CASSLGQTSGANVLTF
TGTGCCAGCAGCCTGGGACAAACCTCTGGGGCCAACGTCCTGACTTTC
>TRBJ1-5|-|few|TRBV7-8
CASSLAPTRPQHF
TGTGCCAGCAGCTTAGCCCCAACTCGGCCCCAGCATTTT
>TRBJ2-2|-|many|TRBV7-9
CASSPQGGGELFF
TGTGCCAGCAGCCCCCAGGGCGGCGGGGAGCTGTTTTTT
>TRBJ2-2|TRBD1|-|TRBV7-2
CASSSTGPDTGELFF
TGTGCCAGCAGCTCGACAGGGCCCGACACCGGGGAGCTGTTTTTT
>TRBJ2-1|-|-|TRBV5-4
CASSLGGTEEQFF
TGTGCCAGCAGCTTGGGGGGTACGGAGGAGCAGTTCTTC
>TRBJ2-1|-|few|TRBV7-3
CASSLTAFNAYNEQFF
TGTGCCAGCAGCTTAACGGCCTTCAACGCCTACAATGAGCAGTTCTTC
>TRBJ1-2|-|few|TRBV6-6
CASSTPQGVYGYTF
TGTGCCAGCAGTACTCCCCAAGGGGTATATGGCTACACCTTC
>TRBJ2-3|-|few|TRBV7-6
CASSPRITTDTQYF
TGTGCCAGCAGCCCCAGGATCACCACAGATACGCAGTATTTT